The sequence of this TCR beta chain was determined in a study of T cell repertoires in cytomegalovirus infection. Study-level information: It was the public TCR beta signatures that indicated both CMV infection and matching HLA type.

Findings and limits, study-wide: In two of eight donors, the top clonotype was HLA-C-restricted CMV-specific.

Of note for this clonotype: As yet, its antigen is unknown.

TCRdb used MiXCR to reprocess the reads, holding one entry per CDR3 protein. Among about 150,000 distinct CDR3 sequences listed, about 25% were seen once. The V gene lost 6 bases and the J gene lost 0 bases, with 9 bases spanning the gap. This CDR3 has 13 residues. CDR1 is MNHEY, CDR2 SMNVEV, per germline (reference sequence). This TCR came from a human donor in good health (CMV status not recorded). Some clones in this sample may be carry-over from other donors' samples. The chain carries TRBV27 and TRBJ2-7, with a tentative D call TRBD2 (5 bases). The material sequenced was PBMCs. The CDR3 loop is CASRGSASYEQYF. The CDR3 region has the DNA TGTGCCAGCAGGGGTAGCGCCTCCTACGAGCAGTACTTC.